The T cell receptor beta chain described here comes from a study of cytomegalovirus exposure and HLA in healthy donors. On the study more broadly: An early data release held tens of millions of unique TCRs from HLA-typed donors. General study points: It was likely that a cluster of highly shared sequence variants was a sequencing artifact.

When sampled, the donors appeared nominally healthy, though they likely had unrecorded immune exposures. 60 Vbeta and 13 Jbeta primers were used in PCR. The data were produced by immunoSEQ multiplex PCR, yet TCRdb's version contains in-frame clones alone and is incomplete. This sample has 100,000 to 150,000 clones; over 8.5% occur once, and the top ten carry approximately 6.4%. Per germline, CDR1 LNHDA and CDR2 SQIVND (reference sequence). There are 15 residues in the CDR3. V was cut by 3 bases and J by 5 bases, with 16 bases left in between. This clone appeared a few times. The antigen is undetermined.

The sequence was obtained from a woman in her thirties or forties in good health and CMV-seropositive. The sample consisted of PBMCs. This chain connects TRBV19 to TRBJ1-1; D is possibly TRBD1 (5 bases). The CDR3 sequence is CASSMGGAGGTEAFF. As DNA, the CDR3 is TGTGCCAGTAGTATGGGGGGTGCGGGAGGGACTGAAGCTTTCTTT.